This T cell receptor (beta chain) appears in the sequencing data of a study of blood T cell repertoires in COVID-19 (dated by TCRdb to 2018 to 2021). General notes on the study: Samples from collaborators originated in the United States, Italy and Spain and spanned both the acute and convalescent phases of COVID-19. The prospective study material was composed of cDNA or gDNA derived from T cells, B-cell-depleted T cells, or PBMCs. The dataset comprised deeply sampled blood TCRbeta repertoires from subjects exposed to, actively infected with, or recovered from COVID-19. The repertoires were released in a freely available public database meant as a resource for research on the immune response to SARS-CoV-2. The samples were drawn from two sources: the first 160 participants of the ongoing ImmuneRACE study, and over 1,000 subjects contributed by 6 global collaborators. A de-identified subject ID, COVID-19 status, age in years and sex were almost always included in the sample metadata. Where available, HLA class I and class II types were taken from metadata supplied by the sample provider and were not determined by assay-based typing.

TCRbeta CDR3 regions were amplified from genomic DNA by means of the immunoSEQ Assay, a bias-controlled multiplex PCR. Per the source publication's procedure: The number of nucleated cells in each sample was estimated from the amplification of reference gene primers within the assay. Sequence reads were collapsed and filtered to measure the absolute abundance of every unique TCRbeta CDR3 rearrangement. For each sample, productive Simpson clonality was calculated as the square root of Simpson's diversity index over productive rearrangements. The table comes from immuneACCESS by way of TCRdb, which keeps in-frame sequences with V and J called. Part of the clones is missing from these tables; in studies checked, under half for an unresolved V gene and the rest for unknown reasons. Clonal size and the V and J genes are those of that table, whereas D and trimming came from the DNA. The table for this sample lists a few hundred thousand clones; roughly 88% of them were counted only once. Clones ranked in the top ten supply approximately 13% of the sample.

Summary of the overall study and its limitations: The amount of clinical and demographic metadata varied by source and participant and was provided uncurated.

This clone appeared once. The antigen this receptor binds is unknown. Qualities for individual bases were not recorded, and no much larger clone is one base off. Deletion took 4 bases off V and 7 bases off J, with a span of 18 bases between the germline ends. There are 15 amino acids in the CDR3, from cysteine to phenylalanine inclusive. The CDR3 DNA has 45 bases and is translated from base 1. From a lookup of the germline V gene (reference sequence), CDR1 and CDR2 are SGHNT and YYREEE. Whole blood was collected in K2EDTA tubes by collaborating institutions according to the institutions' own protocols. For TCRbeta analysis, collaborators shipped samples as frozen whole blood, isolated PBMCs, or DNA extracted from either of those sample types.

The TCR was taken from a man at least 80 years old with acute or convalescent COVID-19. The chain was built from TRBV5-4 and TRBJ2-1; the D gene is possibly TRBD1, with 6 bases matching. The sample comprised peripheral blood. The sequenced DNA: TGTGCCAGCAGCCTACAGGGTCCCGGTATTAATGAGCAGTTCTTC. It specifies CASSLQGPGINEQFF.